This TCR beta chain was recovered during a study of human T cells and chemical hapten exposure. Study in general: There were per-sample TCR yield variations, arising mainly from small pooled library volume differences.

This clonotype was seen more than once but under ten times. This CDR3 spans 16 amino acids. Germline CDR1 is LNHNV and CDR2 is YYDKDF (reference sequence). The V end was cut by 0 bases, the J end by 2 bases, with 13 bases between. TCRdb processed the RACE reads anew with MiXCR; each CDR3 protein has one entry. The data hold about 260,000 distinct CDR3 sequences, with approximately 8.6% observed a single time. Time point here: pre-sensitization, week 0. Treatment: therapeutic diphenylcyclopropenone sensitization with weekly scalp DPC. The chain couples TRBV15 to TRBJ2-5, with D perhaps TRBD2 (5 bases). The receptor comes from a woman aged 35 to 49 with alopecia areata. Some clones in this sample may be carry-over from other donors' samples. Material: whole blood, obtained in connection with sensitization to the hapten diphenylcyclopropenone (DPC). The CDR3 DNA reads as TGTGCCACCAGCAGAGAGACGGGATCCCTACAAGAGACCCAGTACTTC. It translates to CATSRETGSLQETQYF.